Below, one TCR beta chain is given with its context. Its antigen is still unknown. The V and J ends lost 2 bases and 2 bases respectively, with 4 bases between them. The CDR3 loop spans 12 amino acids. The germline gives CDR1 SGHTA, CDR2 FQGNSA. TCRdb fed the 5' RACE reads into MiXCR, producing one record per CDR3 protein. The table shows 90,000 to 120,000 distinct CDR3 sequences, with approximately 25% occurring only once. The data stem from a study of CD8 T cells in ankylosing spondylitis. Study results and limitations: Ankylosing spondylitis blood seemed to carry a telltale TCR beta motif made of seven or eight highly homologous variants. Clones linked to disease, bearing a CD8+ phenotype, were relatively rare in peripheral blood.

This clonotype was sampled from a male donor with ankylosing spondylitis. Sequenced material: synovial fluid, either unsorted or a sorted T cell fraction (not recorded which). The rearrangement links TRBV7-2 to TRBJ2-7; unclear D gene. CDR3 amino acids: CASSLRPYEQYF. The CDR3 bases are TGTGCCAGCAGCTTAAGGCCCTACGAGCAGTACTTC.